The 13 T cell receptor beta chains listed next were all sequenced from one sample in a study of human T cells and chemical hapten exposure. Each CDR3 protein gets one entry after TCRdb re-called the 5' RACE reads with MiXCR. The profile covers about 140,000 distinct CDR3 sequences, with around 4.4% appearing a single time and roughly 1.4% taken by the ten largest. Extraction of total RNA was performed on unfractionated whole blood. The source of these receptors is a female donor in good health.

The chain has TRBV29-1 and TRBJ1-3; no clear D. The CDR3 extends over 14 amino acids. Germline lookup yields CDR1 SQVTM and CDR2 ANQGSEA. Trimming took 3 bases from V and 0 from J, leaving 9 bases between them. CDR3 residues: CSVDGMRSGNTIYF. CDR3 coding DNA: TGCAGCGTTGATGGTATGCGCTCTGGAAACACCATATATTTT.

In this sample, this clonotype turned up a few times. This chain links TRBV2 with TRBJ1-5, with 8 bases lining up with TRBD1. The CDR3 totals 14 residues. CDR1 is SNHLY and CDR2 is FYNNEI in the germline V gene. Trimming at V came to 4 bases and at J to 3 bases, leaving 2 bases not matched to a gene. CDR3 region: CASSGTGSNQPQHF. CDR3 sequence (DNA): TGTGCCAGCAGTGGGACAGGGTCCAATCAGCCCCAGCATTTT.

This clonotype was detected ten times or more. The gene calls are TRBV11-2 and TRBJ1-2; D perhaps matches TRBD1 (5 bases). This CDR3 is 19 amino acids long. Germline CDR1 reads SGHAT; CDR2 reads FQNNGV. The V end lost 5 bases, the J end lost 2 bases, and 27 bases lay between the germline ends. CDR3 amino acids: CASSPRVAGFNGMNYGYTF. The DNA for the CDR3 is TGTGCCAGCAGCCCCAGGGTCGCGGGGTTTAATGGTATGAACTATGGCTACACCTTC.

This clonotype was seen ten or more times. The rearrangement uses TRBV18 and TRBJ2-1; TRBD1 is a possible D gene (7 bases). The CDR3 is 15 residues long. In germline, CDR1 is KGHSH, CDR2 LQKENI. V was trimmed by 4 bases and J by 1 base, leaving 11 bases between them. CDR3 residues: CASSRGTASYNEQFF. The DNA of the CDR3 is TGTGCCAGCTCACGCGGGACAGCGTCCTACAATGAGCAGTTCTTC.

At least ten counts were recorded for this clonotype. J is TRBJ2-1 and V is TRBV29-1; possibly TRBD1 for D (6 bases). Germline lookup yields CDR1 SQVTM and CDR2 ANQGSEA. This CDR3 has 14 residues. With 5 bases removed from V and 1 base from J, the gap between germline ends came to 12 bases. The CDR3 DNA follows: TGCAGCGTTTCTACAGGGATTTCCTACAATGAGCAGTTCTTC. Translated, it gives CSVSTGISYNEQFF.

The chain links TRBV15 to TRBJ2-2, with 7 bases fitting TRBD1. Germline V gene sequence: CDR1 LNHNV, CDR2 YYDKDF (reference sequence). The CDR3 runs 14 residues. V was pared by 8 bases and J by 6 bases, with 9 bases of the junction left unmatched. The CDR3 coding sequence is TGTGCCACCTCCACAGGGGACCGGCCCGGGGAGCTGTTTTTT. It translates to CATSTGDRPGELFF. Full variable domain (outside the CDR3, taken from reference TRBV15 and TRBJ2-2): DAMVIQNPRYQVTQFGKPVTLSCSQTLNHNVMYWYQQKSSQAPKLLFHYYDKDFNNEADTPDNFQSRRPNTSFCFLDIRSPGLGDTAMYLCATSTGDRPGELFFGEGSRLTVL.

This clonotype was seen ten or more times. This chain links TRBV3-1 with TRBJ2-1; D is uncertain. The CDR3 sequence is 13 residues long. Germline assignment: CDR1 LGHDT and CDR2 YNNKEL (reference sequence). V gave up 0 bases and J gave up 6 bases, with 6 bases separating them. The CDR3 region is CASSQDFRNEQFF. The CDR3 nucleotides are TGTGCCAGCAGCCAAGATTTCCGCAATGAGCAGTTCTTC.

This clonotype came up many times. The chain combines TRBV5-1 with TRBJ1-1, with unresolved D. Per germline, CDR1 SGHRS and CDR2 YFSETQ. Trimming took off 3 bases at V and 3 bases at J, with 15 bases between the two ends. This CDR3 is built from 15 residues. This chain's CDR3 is CASSWSAGRDTEAFF. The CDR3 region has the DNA TGCGCCAGCAGCTGGTCAGCCGGTAGGGACACTGAAGCTTTCTTT.

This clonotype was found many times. Here the CDR3 reads CASSFSGGSTDTQYF. CDR3 bases: TGTGCCAGCAGCTTTAGCGGGGGAAGCACAGATACGCAGTATTTT. The chain combines TRBV7-2 with TRBJ2-3; 9 positions match TRBD2. Losses at the gene ends were 3 bases for V and 0 bases for J; bases not matched to a gene: 1. The CDR3 covers 15 residues. Per the germline V gene, CDR1 is SGHTA and CDR2 is FQGNSA.

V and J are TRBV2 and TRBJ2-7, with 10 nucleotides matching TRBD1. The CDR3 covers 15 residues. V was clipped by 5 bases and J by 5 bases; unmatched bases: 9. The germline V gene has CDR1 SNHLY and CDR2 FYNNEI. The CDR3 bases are TGTGCCAGCAGTAAGGGACAGGGGCGAGCCGACGAGCAGTACTTC. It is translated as CASSKGQGRADEQYF.

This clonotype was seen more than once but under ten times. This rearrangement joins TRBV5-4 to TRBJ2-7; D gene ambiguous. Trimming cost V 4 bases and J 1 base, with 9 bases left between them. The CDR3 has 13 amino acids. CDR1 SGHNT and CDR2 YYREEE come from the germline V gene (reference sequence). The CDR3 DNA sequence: TGTGCCAGCAGCGACCAGAATTCCTACGAGCAGTACTTC. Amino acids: CASSDQNSYEQYF.

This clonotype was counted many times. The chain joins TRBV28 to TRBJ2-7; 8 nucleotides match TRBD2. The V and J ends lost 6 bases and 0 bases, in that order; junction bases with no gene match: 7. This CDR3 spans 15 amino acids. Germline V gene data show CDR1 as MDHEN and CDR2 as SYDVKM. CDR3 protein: CASSSFSGGSYEQYF. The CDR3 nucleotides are TGTGCCAGCAGCTCCTTCAGCGGGGGCTCCTACGAGCAGTACTTC.

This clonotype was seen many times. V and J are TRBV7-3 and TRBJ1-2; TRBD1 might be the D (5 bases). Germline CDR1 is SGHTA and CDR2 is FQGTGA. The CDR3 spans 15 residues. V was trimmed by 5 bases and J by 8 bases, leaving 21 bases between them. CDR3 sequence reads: CASSQTDTSFHGYTF. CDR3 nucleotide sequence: TGTGCCAGCAGCCAGACGGACACCTCTTTCCACGGCTACACCTTC.